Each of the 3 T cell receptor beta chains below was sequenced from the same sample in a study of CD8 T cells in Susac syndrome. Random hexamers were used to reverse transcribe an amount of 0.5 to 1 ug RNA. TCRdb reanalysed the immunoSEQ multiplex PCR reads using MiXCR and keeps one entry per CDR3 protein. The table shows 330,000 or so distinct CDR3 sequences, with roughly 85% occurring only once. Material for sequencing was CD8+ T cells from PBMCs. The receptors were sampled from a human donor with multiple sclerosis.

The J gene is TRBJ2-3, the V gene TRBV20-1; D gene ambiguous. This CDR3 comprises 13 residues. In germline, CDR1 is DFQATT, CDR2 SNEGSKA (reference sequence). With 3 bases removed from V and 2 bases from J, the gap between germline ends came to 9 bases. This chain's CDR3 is CSARERYTDTQYF. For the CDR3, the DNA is TGCAGTGCTAGGGAGCGCTACACAGATACGCAGTATTTT.

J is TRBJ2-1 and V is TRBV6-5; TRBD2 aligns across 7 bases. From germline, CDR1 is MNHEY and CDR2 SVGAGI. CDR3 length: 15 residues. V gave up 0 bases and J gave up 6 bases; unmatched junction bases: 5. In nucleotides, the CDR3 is TGTGCCAGCAGTTACTCGCCGGGAGGAGGCAATGAGCAGTTCTTC. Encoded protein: CASSYSPGGGNEQFF.

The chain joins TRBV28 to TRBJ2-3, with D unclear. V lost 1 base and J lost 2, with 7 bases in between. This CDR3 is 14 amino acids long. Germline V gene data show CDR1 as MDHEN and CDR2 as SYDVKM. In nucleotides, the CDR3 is TGTGCCAGCAGTTTATCCGGAATCACAGATACGCAGTATTTT. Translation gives CASSLSGITDTQYF.